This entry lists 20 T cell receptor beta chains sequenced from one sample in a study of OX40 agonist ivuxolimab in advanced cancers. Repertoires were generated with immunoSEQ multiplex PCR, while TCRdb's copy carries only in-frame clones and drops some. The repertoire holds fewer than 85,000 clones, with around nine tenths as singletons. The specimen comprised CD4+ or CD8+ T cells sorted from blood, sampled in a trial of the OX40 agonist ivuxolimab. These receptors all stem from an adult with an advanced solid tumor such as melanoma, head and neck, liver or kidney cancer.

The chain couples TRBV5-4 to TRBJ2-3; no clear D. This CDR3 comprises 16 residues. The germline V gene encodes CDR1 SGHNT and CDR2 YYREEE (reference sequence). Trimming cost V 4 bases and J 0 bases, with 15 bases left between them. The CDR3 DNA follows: TGTGCCAGCAGCATGGGTGCCGGCATTAGCACAGATACGCAGTATTTT. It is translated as CASSMGAGISTDTQYF.

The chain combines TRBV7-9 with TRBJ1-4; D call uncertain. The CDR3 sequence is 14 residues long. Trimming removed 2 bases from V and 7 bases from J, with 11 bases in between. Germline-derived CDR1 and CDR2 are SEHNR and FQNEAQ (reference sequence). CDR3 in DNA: TGTGCCAGCAGCTTAAGGTCGAATCCTGAAAAACTGTTTTTT. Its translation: CASSLRSNPEKLFF.

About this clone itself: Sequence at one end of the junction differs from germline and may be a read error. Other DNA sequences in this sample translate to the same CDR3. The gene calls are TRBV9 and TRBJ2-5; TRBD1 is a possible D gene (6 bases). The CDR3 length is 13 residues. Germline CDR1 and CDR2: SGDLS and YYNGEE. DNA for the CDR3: TGCGCCAGCAGCAAGACGGACAGTGAGACCCAGTACTTC. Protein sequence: CASSKTDSETQYF.

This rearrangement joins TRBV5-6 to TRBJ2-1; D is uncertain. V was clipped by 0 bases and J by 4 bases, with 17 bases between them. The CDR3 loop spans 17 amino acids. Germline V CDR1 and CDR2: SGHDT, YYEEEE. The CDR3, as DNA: TGTGCCAGCAGCTTGGACCAGTTTGGACGGGCTTACAATGAGCAGTTCTTC. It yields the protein CASSLDQFGRAYNEQFF. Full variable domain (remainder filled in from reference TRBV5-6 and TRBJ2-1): DAGVTQSPTHLIKTRGQQVTLRCSPKSGHDTVSWYQQALGQGPQFIFQYYEEEERQRGNFPDRFSGHQFPNYSSELNVNALLLGDSALYLCASSLDQFGRAYNEQFFGPGTRLTVL.

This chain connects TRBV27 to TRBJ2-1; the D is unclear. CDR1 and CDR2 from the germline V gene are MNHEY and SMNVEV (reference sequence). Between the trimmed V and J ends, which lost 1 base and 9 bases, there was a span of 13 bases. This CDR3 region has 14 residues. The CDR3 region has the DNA TGTGCCAGCAGTTTATTCCCCGATCACGGTGAGCAGTTCTTC. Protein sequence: CASSLFPDHGEQFF.

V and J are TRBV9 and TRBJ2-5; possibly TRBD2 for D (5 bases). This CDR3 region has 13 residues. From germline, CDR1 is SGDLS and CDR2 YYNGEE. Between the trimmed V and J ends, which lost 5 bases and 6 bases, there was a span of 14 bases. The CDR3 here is CASSDDPGKTQYF. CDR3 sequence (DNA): TGTGCCAGCAGTGATGACCCCGGGAAGACCCAGTACTTC.

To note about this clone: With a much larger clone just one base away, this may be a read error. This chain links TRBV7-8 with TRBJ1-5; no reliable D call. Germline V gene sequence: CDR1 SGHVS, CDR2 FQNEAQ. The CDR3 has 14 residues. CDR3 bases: TGTGTCAGCAGCTTACCCGGAGGCAATCAGCCCCAGCATTTT. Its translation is CVSSLPGGNQPQHF.

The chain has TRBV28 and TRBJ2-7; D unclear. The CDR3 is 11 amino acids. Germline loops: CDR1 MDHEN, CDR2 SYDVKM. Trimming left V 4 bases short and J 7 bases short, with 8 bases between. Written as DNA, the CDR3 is TGTGCCAGCAGTTCTCCTACTGAGCAGTACTTC. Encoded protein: CASSSPTEQYF. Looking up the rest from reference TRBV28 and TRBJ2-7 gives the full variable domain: DVKVTQSSRYLVKRTGEKVFLECVQDMDHENMFWYRQDPGLGLRLIYFSYDVKMKEKGDIPEGYSVSREKKERFSLILESASTNQTSMYLCASSSPTEQYFGPGTRLTVT.

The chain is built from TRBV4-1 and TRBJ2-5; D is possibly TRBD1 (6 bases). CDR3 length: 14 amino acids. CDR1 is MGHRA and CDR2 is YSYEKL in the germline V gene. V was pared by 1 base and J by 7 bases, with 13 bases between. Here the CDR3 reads CASSQVTGGVTQYF. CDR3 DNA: TGCGCCAGCAGCCAAGTGACTGGGGGCGTGACCCAGTACTTC.

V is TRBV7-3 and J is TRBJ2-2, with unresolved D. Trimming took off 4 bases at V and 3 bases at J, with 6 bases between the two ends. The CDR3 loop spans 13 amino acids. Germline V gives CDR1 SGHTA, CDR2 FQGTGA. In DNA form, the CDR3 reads TGTGCCAGCAGCTCCGAGCACACCGGGGAGCTGTTTTTT. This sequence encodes CASSSEHTGELFF.

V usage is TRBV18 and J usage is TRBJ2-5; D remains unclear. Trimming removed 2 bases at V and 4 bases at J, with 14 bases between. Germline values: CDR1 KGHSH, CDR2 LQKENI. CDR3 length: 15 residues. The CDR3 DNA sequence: TGTGCCAGCTCACCAGATCGGGTTTCGGGAGAGACCCAGTACTTC. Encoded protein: CASSPDRVSGETQYF.

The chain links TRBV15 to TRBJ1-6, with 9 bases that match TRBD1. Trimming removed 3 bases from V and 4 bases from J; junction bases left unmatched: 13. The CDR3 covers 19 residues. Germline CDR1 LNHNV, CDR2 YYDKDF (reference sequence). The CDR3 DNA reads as TGTGCCACCAGCAGGGGAGGACAGGGGCGCGGGGGGTATAATTCACCCCTCCACTTT. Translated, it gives CATSRGGQGRGGYNSPLHF.

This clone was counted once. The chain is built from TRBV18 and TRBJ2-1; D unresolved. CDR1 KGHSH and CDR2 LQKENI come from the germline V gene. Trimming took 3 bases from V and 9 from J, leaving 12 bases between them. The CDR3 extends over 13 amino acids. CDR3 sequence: CASSPSAYREQFF. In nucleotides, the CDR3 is TGTGCCAGCTCACCGAGTGCCTACCGTGAGCAGTTCTTC.

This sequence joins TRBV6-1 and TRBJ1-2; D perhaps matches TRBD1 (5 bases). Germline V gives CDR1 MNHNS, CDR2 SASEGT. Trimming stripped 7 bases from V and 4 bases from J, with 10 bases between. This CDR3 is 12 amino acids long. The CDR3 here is CASIGGGYGYTF. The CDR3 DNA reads TGTGCCAGCATCGGGGGGGGCTATGGCTACACCTTC.

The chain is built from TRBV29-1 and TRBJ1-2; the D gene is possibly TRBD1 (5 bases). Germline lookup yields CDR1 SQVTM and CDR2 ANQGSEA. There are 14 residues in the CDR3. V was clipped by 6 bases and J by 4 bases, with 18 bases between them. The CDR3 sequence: CSVAYRTTPYGYTF. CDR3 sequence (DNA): TGCAGCGTCGCCTACAGGACCACCCCCTATGGCTACACCTTC.

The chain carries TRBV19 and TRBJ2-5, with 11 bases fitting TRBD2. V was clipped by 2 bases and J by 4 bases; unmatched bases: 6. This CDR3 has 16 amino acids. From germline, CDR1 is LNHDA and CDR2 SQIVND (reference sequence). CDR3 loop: CASSIRPSGRLETQYF. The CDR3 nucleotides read TGTGCCAGTAGTATACGCCCTAGCGGGAGGCTAGAGACCCAGTACTTC.

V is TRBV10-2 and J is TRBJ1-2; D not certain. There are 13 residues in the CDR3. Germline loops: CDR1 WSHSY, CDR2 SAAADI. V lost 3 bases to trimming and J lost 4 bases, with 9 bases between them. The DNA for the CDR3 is TGCGCCAGCAGTGACGGGCAGGTCTATGGCTACACCTTC. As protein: CASSDGQVYGYTF.

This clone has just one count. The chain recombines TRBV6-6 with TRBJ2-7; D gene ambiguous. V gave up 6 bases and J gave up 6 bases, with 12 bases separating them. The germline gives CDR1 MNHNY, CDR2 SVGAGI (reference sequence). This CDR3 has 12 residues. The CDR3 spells CASRPRAGEQYF. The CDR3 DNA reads TGTGCCAGCAGACCCCGGGCAGGCGAGCAGTACTTC.

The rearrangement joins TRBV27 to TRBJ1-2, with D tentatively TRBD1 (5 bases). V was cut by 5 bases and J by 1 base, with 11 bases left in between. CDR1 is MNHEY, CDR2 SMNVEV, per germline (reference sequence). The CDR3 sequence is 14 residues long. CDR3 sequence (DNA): TGTGCCAGCAGTCTCGGGGGGGGTAACTATGGCTACACCTTC. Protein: CASSLGGGNYGYTF.

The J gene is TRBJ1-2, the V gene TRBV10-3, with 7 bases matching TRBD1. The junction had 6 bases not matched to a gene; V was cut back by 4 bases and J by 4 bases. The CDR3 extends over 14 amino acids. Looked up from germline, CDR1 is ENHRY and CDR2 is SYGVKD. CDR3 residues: CAISATGQAYGYTF. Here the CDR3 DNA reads TGTGCCATCAGTGCGACAGGGCAAGCCTATGGCTACACCTTC.